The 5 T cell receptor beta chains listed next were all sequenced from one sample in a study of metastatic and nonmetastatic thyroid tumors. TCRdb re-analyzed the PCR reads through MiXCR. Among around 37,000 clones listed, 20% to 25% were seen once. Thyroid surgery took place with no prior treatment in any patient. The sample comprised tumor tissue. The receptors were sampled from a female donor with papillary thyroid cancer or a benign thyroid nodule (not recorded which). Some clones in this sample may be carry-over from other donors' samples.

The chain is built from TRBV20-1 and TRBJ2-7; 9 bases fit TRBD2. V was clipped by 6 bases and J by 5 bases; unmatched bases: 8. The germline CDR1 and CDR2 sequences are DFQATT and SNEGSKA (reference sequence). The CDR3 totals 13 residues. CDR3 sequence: CSAQRTSVDEQYF. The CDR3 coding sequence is TGCAGTGCCCAGAGGACTAGCGTTGACGAGCAGTACTTC.

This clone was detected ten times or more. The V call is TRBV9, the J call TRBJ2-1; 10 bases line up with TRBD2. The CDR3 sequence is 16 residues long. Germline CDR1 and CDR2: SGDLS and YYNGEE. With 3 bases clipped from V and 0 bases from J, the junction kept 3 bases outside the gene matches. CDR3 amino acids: CASSALAGGSYNEQFF. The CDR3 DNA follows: TGTGCCAGCAGCGCCTTAGCGGGAGGCTCCTACAATGAGCAGTTCTTC.

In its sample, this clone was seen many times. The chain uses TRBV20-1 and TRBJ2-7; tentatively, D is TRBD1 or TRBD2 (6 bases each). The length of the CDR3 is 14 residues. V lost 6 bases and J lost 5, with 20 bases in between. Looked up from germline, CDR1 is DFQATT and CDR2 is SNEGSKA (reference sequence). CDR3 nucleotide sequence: TGCAGTGCCAAAGCTTGGGGGGCGAGGAACGAGCAGTACTTC. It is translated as CSAKAWGARNEQYF.

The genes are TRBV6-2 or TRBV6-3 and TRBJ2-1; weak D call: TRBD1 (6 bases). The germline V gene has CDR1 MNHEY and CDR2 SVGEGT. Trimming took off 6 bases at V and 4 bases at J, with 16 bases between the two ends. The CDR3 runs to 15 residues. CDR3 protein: CASSIGTSNYNEQFF. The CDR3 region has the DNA TGTGCCAGCAGCATCGGGACATCTAATTACAATGAGCAGTTCTTC.

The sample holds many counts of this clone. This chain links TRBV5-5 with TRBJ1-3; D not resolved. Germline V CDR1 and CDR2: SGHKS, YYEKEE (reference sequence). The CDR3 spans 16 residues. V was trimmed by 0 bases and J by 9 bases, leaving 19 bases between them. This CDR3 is CASSLEPPRFLGTIYF. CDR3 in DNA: TGTGCCAGCAGCTTGGAACCGCCTCGGTTTTTGGGCACCATATATTTT. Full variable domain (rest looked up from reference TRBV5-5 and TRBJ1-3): DAGVTQSPTHLIKTRGQQVTLRCSPISGHKSVSWYQQVLGQGPQFIFQYYEKEERGRGNFPDRFSARQFPNYSSELNVNALLLGDSALYLCASSLEPPRFLGTIYFGEGSWLTVV.